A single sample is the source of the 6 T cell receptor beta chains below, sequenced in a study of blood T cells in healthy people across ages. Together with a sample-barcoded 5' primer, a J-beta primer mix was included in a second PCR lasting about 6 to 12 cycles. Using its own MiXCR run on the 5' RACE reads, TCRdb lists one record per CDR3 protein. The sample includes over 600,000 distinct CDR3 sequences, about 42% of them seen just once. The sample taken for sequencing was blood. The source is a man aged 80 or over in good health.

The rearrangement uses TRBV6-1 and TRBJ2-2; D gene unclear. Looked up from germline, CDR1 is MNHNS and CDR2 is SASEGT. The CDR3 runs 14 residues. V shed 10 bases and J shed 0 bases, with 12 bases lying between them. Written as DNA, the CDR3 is TGTGCCACCTATGGCAGTCCGAACACCGGGGAGCTGTTTTTT. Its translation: CATYGSPNTGELFF.

Written as DNA, the CDR3 is TGTGCCAGCATCATAGCGGGAGCGAACACCGGGGAGCTGTTTTTT. Amino acid sequence: CASIIAGANTGELFF. The chain combines TRBV6-1 with TRBJ2-2; 9 bases line up with TRBD2. The CDR3 sequence is 15 residues long. With V trimmed by 7 bases and J by 0 bases, 3 bases remained unmatched. Germline V CDR1 and CDR2: MNHNS, SASEGT.

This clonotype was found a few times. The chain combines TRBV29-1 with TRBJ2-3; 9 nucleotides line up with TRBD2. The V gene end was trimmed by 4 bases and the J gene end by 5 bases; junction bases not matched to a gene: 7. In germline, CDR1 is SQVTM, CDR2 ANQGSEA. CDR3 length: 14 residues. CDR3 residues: CSVAVGGREDTQYF. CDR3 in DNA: TGCAGCGTTGCGGTGGGCGGGAGGGAAGATACGCAGTATTTT.

The CDR3 nucleotides read TGCGCCAGCAGCTTGAGCCCCGAAGTGAACTATGGCTACACCTTC. Protein product: CASSLSPEVNYGYTF. The chain employs TRBV5-1 and TRBJ1-2; no firm D call. Deletions cut 1 base from V and 2 bases from J, with 12 bases between. The CDR3 extends over 15 amino acids. From germline, CDR1 is SGHRS and CDR2 YFSETQ.

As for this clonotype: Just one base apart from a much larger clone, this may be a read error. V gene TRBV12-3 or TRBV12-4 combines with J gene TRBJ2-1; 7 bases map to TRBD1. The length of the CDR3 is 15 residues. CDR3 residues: CASSFRDRNYNEHFF. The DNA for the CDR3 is TGTGCCAGCAGTTTTCGGGACAGAAACTACAATGAGCACTTCTTC.

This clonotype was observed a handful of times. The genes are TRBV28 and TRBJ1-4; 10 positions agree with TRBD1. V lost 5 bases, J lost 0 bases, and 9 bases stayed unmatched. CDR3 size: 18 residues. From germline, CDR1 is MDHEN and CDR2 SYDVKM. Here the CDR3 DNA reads TGTGCCAGCAGTCCCTTGGGACAGGGGACGGCAACTAATGAAAAACTGTTTTTT. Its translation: CASSPLGQGTATNEKLFF.